This T cell receptor (beta chain) appears in the sequencing data of a study of identical twins (TCRdb year 2016). As for the study more broadly: The study deep-sequenced TCR alpha and beta repertoires from monozygotic twins, unrelated adults of various ages and cord blood to test whether fetal clonotypes persist. Replicate twin experiments were performed at different times using different library preparation protocols to rule out contamination.

All donors were healthy Caucasians. Three pairs of female monozygotic twins, all aged about 18 to 29 years, were included in the twin cohort. Positive isolation kits from Invitrogen were used to isolate CD4+ and CD8+ T cell populations. This clonotype has a handful of counts. What this receptor recognizes is not known. Per-base quality was not reported, and no clone a single base away is much larger than it. The germline V gene gives CDR1 as ENHRY and CDR2 as SYGVKD. CDR3 length: 15 amino acids, cysteine to phenylalanine. Just CDR3 DNA is preserved here, 45 bases in frame from base 1. V is cut back by 2 bases and J by 8 bases, with 10 bases in the junction unmatched. The investigation overall reported the following: Fewer insertions were carried by abundant cord blood beta clonotypes, a similar but weaker trend appeared in young adult naive repertoires, and no such trend appeared in memory repertoires. Compared with coincidental sharing between unrelated individuals, an excess of low generation-probability sequences was observed among out-of-frame TCR alpha sequences shared between twins. In monozygotic twins, recombination models systematically underestimated out-of-frame TCR alpha sharing, but the models matched the sharing seen between unrelated individuals. In beta out-of-frame sequences, excess twin sharing was weaker, because having fewer shared sequences lowered the signal-to-noise ratio. Conclusions relied on cross-sectional statistical analysis, since the same donors could not be followed over many years. Invariant T cells such as MAIT and iNKT could partly confound zero-insertion analyses, although diverse VJ usage argued against such confounding for most clonotypes.

The library was prepared using 5' RACE. TCRdb lists the instrument as Illumina HiSeq 2000. Template switching added a universal primer binding site, and the final cDNA carried a unique molecular identifier that allowed TCR cDNA molecules to be counted accurately. Specific primers in the conserved constant-segment region were used to synthesize first-strand cDNA for TCR alpha and beta chains. Each cDNA library was double barcoded, with a SMART-Mk sample barcode plus Illumina barcodes, to control for contamination. TruSeq adapter sequences and Illumina sample barcodes were added in two successive PCR steps. The Illumina HiSeq platform was used with custom primers to sequence TCR alpha and beta cDNA libraries. The study's own analysis went as follows. MiGEC was used to process raw reads and extract unique molecular identifiers, and MiXCR was used to find CDR3 positions. For each individual, recombination models were inferred using an EM algorithm with the repgenHMM and IGoR tools. Shared clonotype analysis was performed with the tcR package in R, normalizing sharing by the product of cloneset sizes. Out-of-frame nonproductive sequences were analyzed to study raw recombination free of thymic and clonal selection effects. The public reads were run again by TCRdb, first through fastp at Q25 and then through MiXCR, and only productive beta chains were kept. Rows with one shared CDR3 protein collapse into an entry with the most common genes and DNA. The V and J calls here are based on TCRdb, not the publication. This sample gives about 530,000 distinct CDR3 sequences in total; around 22% of them show up just once. The top ten constitute about 0.48% of the sample.

The data were also submitted as part of a second study, on yellow fever vaccine responses in identical twins. The second source states: According to the authors, in identical twins the way T cells responded to vaccination appeared partly convergent and partly personalized. The study precisely tracked vaccine-responding T cell clones in identical twins.

Sequencing was carried out using CD4+ T cells sorted from blood. The chain couples TRBV10-3 to TRBJ1-1; 8 central bases correspond to TRBD1. This clonotype originated in a woman aged 18-29 years in good health. The DNA reads as follows: TGTGCCATCAGTGAGCCGCAAACAGGGGGGATAGAAGCTTTCTTT. It translates to CAISEPQTGGIEAFF.